The next 3 T cell receptor beta chains were all read from a single sample in a study of OX40 agonist ivuxolimab in advanced cancers. Repertoires were generated with immunoSEQ multiplex PCR, while TCRdb's copy carries only in-frame clones and drops some. The table shows tens of thousands of clones, with approximately 86% occurring only once. This specimen was CD4+ or CD8+ T cells sorted from blood, taken in a trial of the OX40 agonist ivuxolimab. These receptors were collected from an adult with an advanced solid tumor such as melanoma, head and neck, liver or kidney cancer.

Regarding this clone: The junction differs from germline at one of its ends, possibly a read error. The chain couples TRBV28 to TRBJ1-5; D is unresolved. Germline V CDR1 and CDR2: MDHEN, SYDVKM. The CDR3 sequence is 15 residues long. CDR3 coding DNA: TGTGCCAGCAGCTTATCTCTTCCCGGCAATCAGCCCCAGCATTTT. This codes for CASSLSLPGNQPQHF.

The rearrangement links TRBV6-1 to TRBJ2-7; D uncertain. CDR1 and CDR2 from the germline V gene are MNHNS and SASEGT. CDR3 size: 13 residues. Trimming pared 2 bases from V and 2 bases from J, leaving 7 bases between. The CDR3 loop reads CASSERSPYEQYF. The CDR3, as DNA: TGTGCCAGCAGTGAACGAAGCCCCTACGAGCAGTACTTC.

The sample holds one count of this clone. The chain joins TRBV7-2 to TRBJ2-2; TRBD2 matches 9 bases. Looked up from germline, CDR1 is SGHTA and CDR2 is FQGNSA. The V gene end was trimmed by 1 base and the J gene end by 5 bases; junction bases not matched to a gene: 2. The CDR3 has 15 amino acids. This chain's CDR3 is CASSLEAGGTGELFF. CDR3 DNA: TGTGCCAGCAGCTTAGAAGCGGGAGGAACCGGGGAGCTGTTTTTT.